Below, 23 T cell receptor beta chains from the same sample are listed, as sequenced in a study of cytomegalovirus exposure and HLA in healthy donors. PCR amplification relied on 60 Vbeta primers (plus 13 Jbeta primers). The method was immunoSEQ multiplex PCR; TCRdb's version includes in-frame clones alone and lacks a portion of them. The table shows around 180,000 clones, with approximately 84% occurring only once. Material for sequencing was PBMCs. The receptor set was obtained from a man between 18 and 35 years old in good health and CMV-seronegative.

The chain combines TRBV6-5 with TRBJ2-1, with 13 bases matching TRBD2. Germline loops: CDR1 MNHEY, CDR2 SVGAGI. This CDR3 spans 15 amino acids. J lost 5 bases, V lost 7 bases, and 5 bases had no gene match. The CDR3 DNA reads as TGTGCCAGCAAGAGACTAGCGGGGGGTAACAATGAGCAGTTCTTC. It translates to CASKRLAGGNNEQFF.

In DNA, the CDR3 is TGTGCCAGCAGCTTTCTACAGGGTGACTATGGCTACACCTTC. Translated: CASSFLQGDYGYTF. This rearrangement joins TRBV7-9 to TRBJ1-2; perhaps TRBD1 as D (6 bases). The germline CDR1 and CDR2 sequences are SEHNR and FQNEAQ (reference sequence). Trimming left V 3 bases short and J 3 bases short, with 11 bases between. This CDR3 is built from 14 residues. Drawing the rest from reference TRBV7-9 and TRBJ1-2, the complete variable domain is DTGVSQNPRHKITKRGQNVTFRCDPISEHNRLYWYRQTLGQGPEFLTYFQNEAQLEKSRLLSDRFSAERPKGSFSTLEIQRTEQGDSAMYLCASSFLQGDYGYTFGSGTRLTVV.

V and J are TRBV7-2 and TRBJ2-3; a weak D match, TRBD2 (6 bases). There are 15 residues in the CDR3. In germline, CDR1 is SGHTA, CDR2 FQGNSA. The ends were cut back, 4 bases at V and 2 bases at J, with 13 bases in the middle. Here the CDR3 reads CASSSQASVTDTQYF. The CDR3 nucleotides read TGTGCCAGCAGCTCACAAGCTAGCGTCACAGATACGCAGTATTTT.

This chain links TRBV28 with TRBJ2-5, with 7 bases matching TRBD1. CDR3 length equals 13 residues. V shed 3 bases, J shed 5 bases, and the junction held 3 bases outside the gene matches. The germline V gene encodes CDR1 MDHEN and CDR2 SYDVKM. The CDR3, as DNA: TGTGCCAGCAGTTTCGGGACAGAGGAGACCCAGTACTTC. This encodes CASSFGTEETQYF.

The chain couples TRBV14 to TRBJ2-1; D unresolved. From germline, CDR1 is SGHDN and CDR2 FVKESK. Between the trimmed V and J ends, which lost 1 base and 8 bases, there was a span of 6 bases. The CDR3 has 12 amino acids. The CDR3 here is CASSQGAYEQFF. Here the CDR3 DNA reads TGTGCCAGCAGCCAAGGGGCTTATGAGCAGTTCTTC.

The rearrangement uses TRBV5-1 and TRBJ2-1; 9 positions agree with TRBD1. Germline V gene sequence: CDR1 SGHRS, CDR2 YFSETQ. The CDR3 runs 14 residues. With V trimmed by 4 bases and J by 8 bases, 7 bases remained unmatched. The CDR3 bases are TGCGCCAGCAGCCCTGGGACAGGGAGGGATGAGCAGTTCTTC. Protein sequence: CASSPGTGRDEQFF. Full variable domain (remainder filled in from reference TRBV5-1 and TRBJ2-1): KAGVTQTPRYLIKTRGQQVTLSCSPISGHRSVSWYQQTPGQGLQFLFEYFSETQRNKGNFPGRFSGRQFSNSRSEMNVSTLELGDSALYLCASSPGTGRDEQFFGPGTRLTVL.

This chain uses TRBV4-3 with TRBJ2-7; 13 bases line up with TRBD2. Trimming removed 1 base from V and 7 bases from J; junction bases left unmatched: 4. This CDR3 is 15 amino acids long. Germline-derived CDR1 and CDR2 are LGHNA and YSLEER. The CDR3 region is CASSQGLAGGREQYF. The CDR3 region has the DNA TGCGCCAGCAGCCAAGGACTAGCGGGAGGTCGTGAGCAGTACTTC.

The chain recombines TRBV10-1 with TRBJ2-2; D perhaps matches TRBD2 (5 bases). The CDR3 sequence is 14 residues long. From germline, CDR1 is WNHNN and CDR2 SYGVQD (reference sequence). V was pared by 2 bases and J by 1 base, with 5 bases between. The CDR3 sequence is CASSERENTGELFF. CDR3 in DNA: TGCGCCAGCAGTGAGCGGGAGAACACCGGGGAGCTGTTTTTT.

This chain connects TRBV10-3 to TRBJ2-1; no reliable D call. The CDR3 is 13 residues long. The ends were cut back, 0 bases at V and 6 bases at J, with 6 bases in the middle. CDR1 ENHRY and CDR2 SYGVKD come from the germline V gene. In DNA form, the CDR3 reads TGTGCCATCAGTGAGTCTCCCCTCAATGAGCAGTTCTTC. Protein product: CAISESPLNEQFF.

The J gene is TRBJ2-6, the V gene TRBV29-1; maybe TRBD2 (5 bases). V was shortened by 2 bases and J by 2 bases, with 10 bases between the two germline ends. CDR3 size: 15 residues. Germline CDR1 reads SQVTM; CDR2 reads ANQGSEA. CDR3 sequence: CSVESAGAGANVLTF. The DNA of the CDR3 is TGCAGCGTTGAAAGCGCCGGGGCTGGGGCCAACGTCCTGACTTTC.

This clone was detected a few times. The chain uses TRBV2 and TRBJ2-7, with TRBD2 identical over 8 bases. With V trimmed by 6 bases and J by 5 bases, 12 bases remained unmatched. CDR1 and CDR2 (germline): SNHLY, FYNNEI. CDR3 length: 15 amino acids. In DNA, the CDR3 is TGTGCCAGCAGGGACGCCGCGGGAGCGGGAGACGAGCAGTACTTC. This translates into CASRDAAGAGDEQYF.

As concerns this clone: At one end, the junction sequence differs from germline, possibly due to a read error. V gene TRBV10-3 combines with J gene TRBJ1-2; TRBD1 is a possible D gene (5 bases). This CDR3 has 14 residues. Germline values: CDR1 ENHRY, CDR2 SYGVKD. DNA of the CDR3: TGTGCCACCAGTGAGTCAGGCAGGGACTATGGCTACACCTTC. This translates into CATSESGRDYGYTF.

The chain carries TRBV28 and TRBJ2-6; D call uncertain. The CDR3 contains 14 residues. Trimming shortened V by 3 bases and J by 2 bases, and 5 bases separated the two germline ends. CDR1 and CDR2 (germline): MDHEN, SYDVKM. The CDR3 DNA is TGTGCCAGCAGTTTTTATACTGGGGCCAACGTCCTGACTTTC. The encoded protein is CASSFYTGANVLTF.

This clone was detected a few times. The J gene is TRBJ2-6, the V gene TRBV5-1; possibly TRBD1 for D (5 bases). The CDR3 totals 15 residues. Trimming shortened V by 0 bases and J by 2 bases, and 6 bases separated the two germline ends. Looked up from germline, CDR1 is SGHRS and CDR2 is YFSETQ. CDR3 sequence (DNA): TGCGCCAGCAGCTTGGAAGGGGCTGGGGCCAACGTCCTGACTTTC. This encodes CASSLEGAGANVLTF.

The chain joins TRBV7-9 to TRBJ2-7; 10 bases are shared with TRBD1. V was pared by 4 bases and J by 7 bases, with 13 bases of the junction left unmatched. This CDR3 has 16 amino acids. Per the germline V gene, CDR1 is SEHNR and CDR2 is FQNEAQ (reference sequence). CDR3 DNA sequence: TGTGCCAGCAGCTCGACGGGACAGGGGACCTTTGAGGAGCAGTACTTC. Its protein product is CASSSTGQGTFEEQYF.

The chain recombines TRBV7-9 with TRBJ2-6, with 8 bases that match TRBD1. The junction had 2 bases not matched to a gene; V was cut back by 5 bases and J by 2 bases. Per the germline V gene, CDR1 is SEHNR and CDR2 is FQNEAQ (reference sequence). This CDR3 comprises 15 residues. The CDR3 region is CASSPTGAGANVLTF. As DNA, the CDR3 is TGTGCCAGCAGCCCGACAGGGGCTGGGGCCAACGTCCTGACTTTC.

The rearrangement uses TRBV6-5 and TRBJ1-2; weak D call: TRBD1 (6 bases). The ends were cut back, 6 bases at V and 4 bases at J, with 18 bases in the middle. Germline V lookup: CDR1 MNHEY, CDR2 SVGAGI. The CDR3 runs to 15 residues. CDR3: CASSYTGLQPYGYTF. CDR3 nucleotide sequence: TGTGCCAGCAGCTATACAGGGCTTCAGCCCTATGGCTACACCTTC.

The J gene is TRBJ2-7, the V gene TRBV5-4; D might be TRBD1 (6 bases). V dropped 0 bases and J dropped 5 bases, with 12 bases sitting between them. In germline, CDR1 is SGHNT, CDR2 YYREEE (reference sequence). The CDR3 loop spans 14 amino acids. The CDR3 sequence: CASSLGTGPDEQYF. CDR3 in DNA: TGTGCCAGCAGCTTGGGAACAGGGCCAGACGAGCAGTACTTC.

J is TRBJ2-1 and V is TRBV7-3; D not certain. The CDR3 covers 15 residues. V dropped 1 base and J dropped 6 bases, with 13 bases sitting between them. CDR1 is SGHTA, CDR2 FQGTGA, per germline. The CDR3 region has the DNA TGTGCCAGCAGCTTAAGTCCTAGGCACATCAATGAGCAGTTCTTC. Translated, it gives CASSLSPRHINEQFF.

The V gene is TRBV11-2, the J gene TRBJ2-7; D gene unclear. Between the trimmed V and J ends, which lost 1 base and 3 bases, there was a span of 13 bases. The CDR3 totals 15 residues. CDR1 is SGHAT and CDR2 is FQNNGV in the germline V gene. In DNA, the CDR3 is TGTGCCAGCAGCTTAGGTACTATCAAAATCTACGAGCAGTACTTC. This gives the protein CASSLGTIKIYEQYF.

The CDR3 region has the DNA TGTGCCAGCAGTGAATCGGGGGGGAGGCAGCCCCAGCATTTT. Protein product: CASSESGGRQPQHF. The chain has TRBV6-1 and TRBJ1-5, with TRBD1 as a possible D gene (5 bases). CDR1 is MNHNS and CDR2 is SASEGT in the germline V gene. V lost 2 bases and J lost 7, with 12 bases in between. The CDR3 has 14 residues.

V usage is TRBV7-2 and J usage is TRBJ2-2, with D maybe TRBD1 (6 bases). There are 13 residues in the CDR3. Looked up from germline, CDR1 is SGHTA and CDR2 is FQGNSA. V was shortened by 8 bases and J by 4 bases, with 11 bases between the two germline ends. As DNA, the CDR3 is TGTGCCAGCTCACAGACAGGCACCGGGGAGCTGTTTTTT. It is translated as CASSQTGTGELFF.

The chain couples TRBV6-5 to TRBJ1-2; a weak D match, TRBD1 (5 bases). CDR1 is MNHEY, CDR2 SVGAGI, per germline. The CDR3 extends over 15 amino acids. V dropped 0 bases and J dropped 0 bases, with 8 bases sitting between them. DNA of the CDR3: TGTGCCAGCAGTTACTCTCGGGGGGCTAACTATGGCTACACCTTC. As protein: CASSYSRGANYGYTF.